The T cell receptor beta chain under discussion was sequenced for a study of cytomegalovirus exposure and HLA in healthy donors. Study at large: Counted in an early data release were about 86 million unique TCRs from HLA-typed donors.

With regard to this clone: Its antigen remains unidentified.

Both 60 Vbeta primers and 13 Jbeta primers went into the PCR. Clones were sequenced by immunoSEQ multiplex PCR, and TCRdb holds only the in-frame ones, with some missing. The repertoire has 140,000 or so clones, over 55% of them found once; the top ten carry roughly 2%. Notes on the study in general: The productive fraction for most TCR beta V segments was about 87% or about 30% in an earlier analysis. Later genetic work tied a missense DCLRE1C variant to beta-chain V and J trimming.

V lost 6 bases and J 0 bases, leaving 18 bases between the germline ends. The length of the CDR3 is 17 residues. CDR1 and CDR2 from the germline V gene are MDHEN and SYDVKM. V is TRBV28 and J is TRBJ1-5; D is undetermined. This receptor was taken from a man aged 40-49 years in good health and CMV-seronegative. Sequencing used PBMCs. Here the CDR3 DNA reads TGTGCCAGCAGGGCTGTTAATTGGGGAGATAGCAATCAGCCCCAGCATTTT. Encoded protein: CASRAVNWGDSNQPQHF.